One and the same sample provided the 27 T cell receptor beta chains below, sequenced in a study of OX40 agonist ivuxolimab in advanced cancers. TCRdb keeps only in-frame clones here, not all; method: immunoSEQ multiplex PCR. Of about 68,000 clones listed, roughly nine tenths are singletons. Material: CD4+ or CD8+ T cells sorted from blood, obtained in a trial of the OX40 agonist ivuxolimab. The receptors stem from an adult with an advanced solid tumor such as melanoma, head and neck, liver or kidney cancer.

V gene TRBV9 combines with J gene TRBJ2-2; D is unresolved. Trimming removed 1 base from V and 0 bases from J, with 13 bases in between. This CDR3 region has 17 residues. Germline loops: CDR1 SGDLS, CDR2 YYNGEE. CDR3 DNA sequence: TGTGCCAGCAGCGTAAGAACCCAGCGCCCGAACACCGGGGAGCTGTTTTTT. Amino acid sequence: CASSVRTQRPNTGELFF.

This rearrangement joins TRBV11-3 to TRBJ1-1; TRBD1 might be the D (6 bases). From germline, CDR1 is SGHNT and CDR2 YENEEA. This CDR3 region has 14 residues. The V end lost 4 bases, the J end lost 10 bases, and 19 bases lay between the germline ends. The DNA of the CDR3 is TGTGCCAGCAGCTGGGGGAGGGGGGCAAGAGGAGCTTTCTTT. Translated, it gives CASSWGRGARGAFF.

The V and J genes are TRBV5-4 and TRBJ2-1; the D gene is possibly TRBD1 (5 bases). V lost 0 bases and J 4 bases, leaving 11 bases between the germline ends. Germline values: CDR1 SGHNT, CDR2 YYREEE (reference sequence). This CDR3 region has 15 residues. The CDR3 spells CASSLAWQGYNEQFF. The CDR3 nucleotides are TGTGCCAGCAGCTTGGCTTGGCAGGGTTACAATGAGCAGTTCTTC.

The chain combines TRBV2 with TRBJ2-1, with TRBD1 identical over 9 bases. Losses at the gene ends were 5 bases for V and 6 bases for J; bases not matched to a gene: 8. CDR1 is SNHLY and CDR2 is FYNNEI in the germline V gene. CDR3 size: 15 residues. The CDR3 nucleotides read TGTGCCAGCAGTAGCCGGGACAGGGTTTCCAATGAGCAGTTCTTC. This gives the protein CASSSRDRVSNEQFF.

The chain is built from TRBV9 and TRBJ1-3, with 7 bases identical to TRBD1. The CDR3 is 16 residues long. The J segment lost 4 bases and the V segment lost 0 bases, leaving 7 bases of the junction unmatched. In germline, CDR1 is SGDLS, CDR2 YYNGEE. The CDR3 coding sequence is TGTGCCAGCAGCGTAGTGGGAGGGGGCCCGGGAAACACCATATATTTT. Amino acids: CASSVVGGGPGNTIYF.

The chain uses TRBV7-9 and TRBJ2-7; maybe TRBD2 (6 bases). This CDR3 has 16 residues. Per the germline V gene, CDR1 is SEHNR and CDR2 is FQNEAQ (reference sequence). V lost 6 bases and J lost 7, with 25 bases in between. In DNA form, the CDR3 reads TGTGCCAGCAGTTCAATGATAGGACTACCCTTAGGAGAGCAGTACTTC. As protein: CASSSMIGLPLGEQYF.

The rearrangement joins TRBV20-1 to TRBJ1-1, with no clear D. V dropped 7 bases and J dropped 0 bases, with 6 bases sitting between them. The CDR3 consists of 11 residues. Germline V CDR1 and CDR2: DFQATT, SNEGSKA (reference sequence). CDR3 sequence: CSGRMNTEAFF. In DNA form, the CDR3 reads TGCAGTGGCAGGATGAACACTGAAGCTTTCTTT.

The chain couples TRBV18 to TRBJ1-1, with D tentatively TRBD1 (6 bases). Trimming stripped 0 bases from V and 0 bases from J, with 11 bases between. CDR1 KGHSH and CDR2 LQKENI come from the germline V gene. The CDR3 consists of 16 residues. The CDR3 bases are TGTGCCAGCTCACCACCCGGGACAAATATGAACACTGAAGCTTTCTTT. It codes for CASSPPGTNMNTEAFF.

The chain employs TRBV18 and TRBJ2-1; D might be TRBD1 (6 bases). Per the germline V gene, CDR1 is KGHSH and CDR2 is LQKENI. This CDR3 spans 15 amino acids. V was trimmed by 2 bases and J by 9 bases, leaving 17 bases between them. The CDR3 nucleotides are TGTGCCAGCTCACCAGACCAGGGGATAGCTAGTGAGCAGTTCTTC. Its protein product is CASSPDQGIASEQFF.

The chain combines TRBV4-2 with TRBJ2-7, with D perhaps TRBD2 (6 bases). Germline CDR1 reads LGHNA; CDR2 reads YNFKEQ. V lost 8 bases, J lost 7 bases, and 15 bases lay in between. The CDR3 runs 12 residues. The CDR3 reads CASSTLAREQYF. DNA for the CDR3: TGTGCCAGCTCCACACTAGCTCGGGAGCAGTACTTC.

The V call is TRBV15, the J call TRBJ2-3, with 8 bases lining up with TRBD2. The CDR3 length is 14 residues. Germline CDR1 reads LNHNV; CDR2 reads YYDKDF (reference sequence). Trimming removed 8 bases from V and 6 bases from J; junction bases left unmatched: 10. The CDR3: CATLKAGGWDTQYF. CDR3 DNA: TGTGCCACCTTAAAGGCGGGAGGTTGGGATACGCAGTATTTT.

The J gene is TRBJ2-2, the V gene TRBV18; a weak D match, TRBD2 (5 bases). This CDR3 is built from 17 residues. Germline CDR1 is KGHSH and CDR2 is LQKENI. V lost 0 bases to trimming and J lost 4 bases, with 15 bases between them. This CDR3 is CASSPPSLPGGTGELFF. The CDR3 nucleotides read TGTGCCAGCTCACCACCCTCTCTTCCAGGAGGCACCGGGGAGCTGTTTTTT. Based on the CDR3 plus reference TRBV18 and TRBJ2-2, the full variable domain is NAGVMQNPRHLVRRRGQEARLRCSPMKGHSHVYWYRQLPEEGLKFMVYLQKENIIDESGMPKERFSAEFPKEGPSILRIQQVVRGDSAAYFCASSPPSLPGGTGELFFGEGSRLTVL.

This chain uses TRBV27 with TRBJ1-6, with a weak D call TRBD1 (6 bases). The CDR3 sequence is 14 residues long. Germline lookup yields CDR1 MNHEY and CDR2 SMNVEV (reference sequence). V was pared by 3 bases and J by 6 bases, with 9 bases between. The CDR3 sequence is CASSFGGPNSPLHF. The CDR3 region has the DNA TGTGCCAGCAGTTTCGGGGGGCCTAATTCACCCCTCCACTTT.

The rearrangement uses TRBV13 and TRBJ1-6; 10 bases line up with TRBD1. The length of the CDR3 is 17 residues. With 6 bases clipped from V and 4 bases from J, the junction kept 9 bases outside the gene matches. Germline V CDR1 and CDR2: PRHDT, FYEKMQ (reference sequence). The CDR3 DNA is TGTGCCAGCAGTACTACCAGGACAGGGGGATATAATTCACCCCTCCACTTT. Its translation: CASSTTRTGGYNSPLHF.

The rearrangement uses TRBV2 and TRBJ1-5; perhaps TRBD1 as D (6 bases). Deletions cut 3 bases from V and 0 bases from J, with 24 bases between. The CDR3 runs to 20 residues. From germline, CDR1 is SNHLY and CDR2 FYNNEI. CDR3 coding DNA: TGTGCCAGCAGTGAGGAGAGGGGGGGGCCGCGGTCTTCTAGCAATCAGCCCCAGCATTTT. Translating it yields CASSEERGGPRSSSNQPQHF.

The chain links TRBV11-2 to TRBJ2-4; weak D call: TRBD2 (5 bases). The CDR3 consists of 18 residues. Trimming removed 3 bases from V and 5 bases from J, with 23 bases in between. CDR1 SGHAT and CDR2 FQNNGV come from the germline V gene. The CDR3 here is CASSLSGVRAARENIQYF. The DNA for the CDR3 is TGTGCCAGCAGCTTGTCCGGGGTCCGCGCGGCACGCGAAAACATTCAGTACTTC.

V usage is TRBV27 and J usage is TRBJ2-3, with 7 bases fitting TRBD2. The germline V gene encodes CDR1 MNHEY and CDR2 SMNVEV (reference sequence). Unmatched junction bases numbered 12, after V lost 8 bases and J lost 4 bases. The CDR3 loop spans 15 amino acids. CDR3 amino acids: CASRPGREWSDTQYF. CDR3 DNA: TGTGCCAGCCGACCTGGGCGGGAGTGGTCAGATACGCAGTATTTT.

V and J are TRBV6-5 and TRBJ1-4; D is undetermined. Trimming shortened V by 5 bases and J by 7 bases, and 11 bases separated the two germline ends. The germline V gene has CDR1 MNHEY and CDR2 SVGAGI. The CDR3 sequence is 13 residues long. CDR3 coding DNA: TGTGCCAGCAGTATACAGAATGGTGAAAAACTGTTTTTT. Translation gives CASSIQNGEKLFF.

The CDR3 reads CASSAGRNTGELFF. CDR3 nucleotides: TGTGCCAGCTCGGCGGGACGGAACACCGGGGAGCTGTTTTTT. The rearrangement uses TRBV2 and TRBJ2-2, with a weak D call TRBD2 (6 bases). CDR1 and CDR2 from the germline V gene are SNHLY and FYNNEI. The V gene lost 8 bases and the J gene lost 1 base, with 11 bases spanning the gap. This CDR3 has 14 amino acids. The complete variable domain, with remaining parts taken from reference TRBV2 and TRBJ2-2, reads EPEVTQTPSHQVTQMGQEVILRCVPISNHLYFYWYRQILGQKVEFLVSFYNNEISEKSEIFDDQFSVERPDGSNFTLKIRSTKLEDSAMYFCASSAGRNTGELFFGEGSRLTVL.

This clone occurred once. The chain has TRBV5-1 and TRBJ2-7; 10 nucleotides align to TRBD2. Germline-derived CDR1 and CDR2 are SGHRS and YFSETQ. The CDR3 loop spans 13 amino acids. Trimming at V came to 6 bases and at J to 8 bases, leaving 8 bases not matched to a gene. The CDR3 loop reads CASTGTSAAQQYF. DNA of the CDR3: TGCGCCAGCACCGGGACTAGCGCCGCTCAGCAGTACTTC.

This clone was found a few times. The V and J genes are TRBV7-8 and TRBJ2-7; tentatively, D is TRBD1 or TRBD2 (5 bases each). This CDR3 comprises 14 residues. V lost 6 bases and J lost 3, with 15 bases in between. Per germline, CDR1 SGHVS and CDR2 FQNEAQ. The CDR3 sequence is CASSPGTVNYEQYF. The CDR3 bases are TGTGCCAGCAGTCCAGGGACGGTGAACTACGAGCAGTACTTC.

The rearrangement joins TRBV19 to TRBJ2-2; 8 positions match TRBD2. The CDR3 is 16 amino acids. The V segment lost 7 bases and the J segment 6 bases; nucleotides outside the gene matches: 13. Looked up from germline, CDR1 is LNHDA and CDR2 is SQIVND (reference sequence). CDR3 in DNA: TGTGCCAGTATTACCGGACCGGGACTAGTGCCCGGGGAGCTGTTTTTT. Protein: CASITGPGLVPGELFF.

This rearrangement joins TRBV7-9 to TRBJ1-1, with TRBD1 as a possible D gene (5 bases). Germline V lookup: CDR1 SEHNR, CDR2 FQNEAQ (reference sequence). The CDR3 has 13 residues. Deletions cut 5 bases from V and 6 bases from J, with 13 bases between. The CDR3 sequence is CASSTSRGAEAFF. DNA for the CDR3: TGTGCCAGCAGCACATCGCGGGGGGCTGAAGCTTTCTTT.

This chain links TRBV29-1 with TRBJ2-1, with TRBD1 matching over 7 bases. Germline loops: CDR1 SQVTM, CDR2 ANQGSEA. The CDR3 spans 13 residues. V lost 7 bases and J lost 4; bases outside the gene matches: 7. The CDR3 DNA follows: TGCAGCGCCGGGACAGACTTATACAATGAGCAGTTCTTC. Amino acids: CSAGTDLYNEQFF.

J is TRBJ1-5 and V is TRBV7-8, with TRBD1 as a possible D gene (5 bases). Between the trimmed V and J ends, which lost 8 bases and 0 bases, there was a span of 20 bases. The CDR3 extends over 17 amino acids. Germline CDR1 is SGHVS and CDR2 is FQNEAQ. For the CDR3, the DNA is TGTGCCAGCCTTATGGGGGTCGGATGGGATAGCAATCAGCCCCAGCATTTT. Residues: CASLMGVGWDSNQPQHF.

The rearrangement joins TRBV27 to TRBJ1-2, with 10 bases identical to TRBD1. The V gene end was trimmed by 6 bases and the J gene end by 7 bases; junction bases not matched to a gene: 8. Germline CDR1 is MNHEY and CDR2 is SMNVEV (reference sequence). The CDR3 is made up of 14 amino acids. The CDR3 here is CASRETGGRGGYTF. Here the CDR3 DNA reads TGTGCCAGCAGGGAGACAGGGGGCAGGGGTGGCTACACCTTC.

The rearrangement links TRBV25-1 to TRBJ2-3, with TRBD1 matching over 7 bases. CDR3 length equals 15 residues. Trimming cost V 6 bases and J 0 bases; bases outside gene matches: 6. Germline-derived CDR1 and CDR2 are MGHDK and SYGVNS. CDR3 residues: CASRPTGLSTDTQYF. The CDR3, as DNA: TGTGCCAGCAGACCGACAGGGCTCAGCACAGATACGCAGTATTTT.